Each of the 14 T cell receptor beta chains below was sequenced from the same sample in a study of CD8 T cells in Susac syndrome. The RNA input was roughly 0.45 to 1 ug, and it was reverse transcribed with random hexamers. Each CDR3 protein is one row after TCRdb ran MiXCR on the immunoSEQ multiplex PCR reads. The profile shows about 180,000 distinct CDR3 sequences, 93% of them singletons. Sequenced material: CD4+ T cells from PBMCs. These receptors were taken from a human donor with multiple sclerosis.

The V call is TRBV27, the J call TRBJ2-1; 7 positions agree with TRBD1. With 6 bases clipped from V and 4 bases from J, the junction kept 15 bases outside the gene matches. In germline, CDR1 is MNHEY, CDR2 SMNVEV (reference sequence). This CDR3 contains 17 residues. Here the CDR3 reads CASRSPGDRVHYNEQFF. The CDR3 DNA follows: TGTGCCAGCAGAAGTCCCGGTGACAGGGTCCATTACAATGAGCAGTTCTTC.

This chain links TRBV23-1 with TRBJ1-2, with TRBD1 matching over 7 bases. TRBV23-1 is given ORF status, its function remaining uncertain. The J segment lost 7 bases and the V segment lost 3 bases, leaving 14 bases of the junction unmatched. The CDR3 totals 16 residues. As DNA, the CDR3 is TGCGCCAGCAGTCATCCAATGACAGGGATCGTCCCTGGCTACACCTTC. Translation gives CASSHPMTGIVPGYTF.

The gene calls are TRBV20-1 and TRBJ2-6, with 8 bases aligning to TRBD2. Trimming at V came to 6 bases and at J to 0 bases, leaving 4 bases not matched to a gene. The length of the CDR3 is 15 residues. CDR1 and CDR2 (germline): DFQATT, SNEGSKA (reference sequence). The CDR3: CSALGRGSGANVLTF. The CDR3 DNA follows: TGCAGTGCCCTCGGGAGGGGCTCTGGGGCCAACGTCCTGACTTTC.

This clonotype is a singleton in its sample. The V and J genes are TRBV24-1 and TRBJ1-5; a possible D gene is TRBD1 (5 bases). V was clipped by 3 bases and J by 7 bases, with 12 bases between them. This CDR3 region has 14 residues. In germline, CDR1 is KGHDR, CDR2 SFDVKD. In DNA, the CDR3 is TGTGCCACCAGTGATCAGGACAATTTCCAGCCCCAGCATTTT. Residues: CATSDQDNFQPQHF.

The chain recombines TRBV20-1 with TRBJ1-1; 9 nucleotides line up with TRBD1. CDR3 size: 16 residues. Unmatched junction bases numbered 9, after V lost 3 bases and J lost 1 base. Germline CDR1 DFQATT, CDR2 SNEGSKA (reference sequence). CDR3 in amino acids: CSARHPGQGPNTEAFF. In nucleotides, the CDR3 is TGCAGTGCTAGGCATCCGGGACAGGGTCCGAACACTGAAGCTTTCTTT.

The V call is TRBV24-1, the J call TRBJ2-1; 9 nucleotides agree with TRBD2. Per germline, CDR1 KGHDR and CDR2 SFDVKD. This CDR3 has 15 residues. The V gene end was trimmed by 1 base and the J gene end by 6 bases; junction bases not matched to a gene: 3. CDR3 protein: CATSDLAGGPNEQFF. CDR3 nucleotides: TGTGCCACCAGTGATTTAGCGGGGGGCCCCAATGAGCAGTTCTTC.

The rearrangement links TRBV18 to TRBJ2-7; 9 nucleotides align to TRBD1. The CDR3 runs 13 residues. Germline values: CDR1 KGHSH, CDR2 LQKENI. Trimming at V came to 6 bases and at J to 4 bases, leaving 4 bases not matched to a gene. The CDR3 sequence: CASSKQGAYEQYF. The CDR3 nucleotides read TGTGCCAGCTCCAAACAGGGGGCTTACGAGCAGTACTTC.

CDR3 coding DNA: TGTGCCAGCAAAAGCGAGAACACCGGGGAGCTGTTTTTT. This translates into CASKSENTGELFF. This sequence joins TRBV28 and TRBJ2-2; unclear D gene. Deletions cut 7 bases from V and 1 base from J, with 7 bases between. Germline loops: CDR1 MDHEN, CDR2 SYDVKM. The CDR3 has 13 amino acids.

The chain joins TRBV7-9 to TRBJ1-1, with 8 bases aligning to TRBD1. CDR1 SEHNR and CDR2 FQNEAQ come from the germline V gene (reference sequence). The CDR3 is made up of 14 amino acids. With 4 bases clipped from V and 1 base from J, the junction kept 2 bases outside the gene matches. The CDR3: CASSSTGENTEAFF. The CDR3 DNA reads TGTGCCAGCAGCTCGACAGGGGAGAACACTGAAGCTTTCTTT.

The chain joins TRBV30 to TRBJ2-2; TRBD2 agrees at 12 bases. In germline, CDR1 is GTSNPN, CDR2 SVGIG (reference sequence). The V and J ends lost 3 bases and 5 bases, in that order; junction bases with no gene match: 7. CDR3 length equals 16 residues. The CDR3 DNA reads as TGTGCCTGGAGAATGGTAGGGACTAGCGGGACCGGGGAGCTGTTTTTT. Protein: CAWRMVGTSGTGELFF.

This clonotype showed up just a few times. The chain is built from TRBV24-1 and TRBJ2-2; D is undetermined. Germline values: CDR1 KGHDR, CDR2 SFDVKD. Trimming took off 4 bases at V and 1 base at J, with 12 bases between the two ends. CDR3 length: 16 amino acids. CDR3 nucleotides: TGTGCCACCAGTGACCGTACTGACGGGAACACCGGGGAGCTGTTTTTT. This encodes CATSDRTDGNTGELFF.

The CDR3 DNA follows: TGTGCCAGCAGCGTAGGGCGGGGGGCCTACAATGAGCAGTTCTTC. It translates to CASSVGRGAYNEQFF. V usage is TRBV9 and J usage is TRBJ2-1; 8 bases are shared with TRBD2. Trimming took 0 bases from V and 2 from J; bases not matched to a gene: 1. From germline, CDR1 is SGDLS and CDR2 YYNGEE. The CDR3 has 15 amino acids. The entire variable domain, with the rest obtained from reference TRBV9 and TRBJ2-1, is as follows: DSGVTQTPKHLITATGQRVTLRCSPRSGDLSVYWYQQSLDQGLQFLIQYYNGEERAKGNILERFSAQQFPDLHSELNLSSLELGDSALYFCASSVGRGAYNEQFFGPGTRLTVL.

V and J are TRBV5-6 and TRBJ2-1; D uncertain. The CDR3 totals 12 residues. The germline CDR1 and CDR2 sequences are SGHDT and YYEEEE. Trimming took 4 bases from V and 7 from J, leaving 9 bases between them. The CDR3 loop reads CASSLQVNEQFF. DNA for the CDR3: TGTGCCAGCAGCCTCCAGGTGAATGAGCAGTTCTTC.

The chain carries TRBV6-6 and TRBJ1-5; D not resolved. V was cut by 5 bases and J by 2 bases, with 16 bases left in between. Germline assignment: CDR1 MNHNY and CDR2 SVGAGI (reference sequence). The CDR3 totals 16 residues. The CDR3 protein is CASSTPPGYGNQPQHF. The CDR3 nucleotides are TGTGCCAGCAGTACTCCCCCGGGGTACGGCAATCAGCCCCAGCATTTT.